This T cell receptor beta chain stems from a study of OX40 agonist ivuxolimab in advanced cancers. Study-level points and caveats: Nonresponders, in some cases, also had low normalized T-cell clonal expansion.

Some clones are missing from TCRdb's copy, which holds only in-frame ones; the method was immunoSEQ multiplex PCR. The table includes more than 75,000 clones, roughly 90% detected once. This clone was recorded a few times. Its antigen is unknown. The germline gives CDR1 MRHNA, CDR2 SNTAGT. The CDR3 is made up of 14 amino acids. V gave up 5 bases and J gave up 4 bases, with 14 bases separating them. The chain recombines TRBV6-4 with TRBJ1-1; maybe TRBD1 (5 bases). The sample was CD4+ or CD8+ T cells sorted from blood, taken in a trial of the OX40 agonist ivuxolimab. This TCR was recovered from an adult with an advanced solid tumor such as melanoma, head and neck, liver or kidney cancer. The CDR3 reads CASSTRVVCTEAFF. The DNA for the CDR3 is TGTGCCAGCAGTACCAGGGTCGTGTGCACTGAAGCTTTCTTT.